The 24 T cell receptor beta chains below were found in one sample sequenced in a study of tumor-infiltrating lymphocytes in primary liver carcinoma. Investigators took RNA and DNA out together from roughly 21-30 mg of unsorted bulk tissue. From 450 to 600 ng total RNA, TCR beta cDNA was generated with a primer in the constant region. Sequencing libraries for TCR beta derived from three nested multiplex PCR rounds that used slightly modified ARM-PCR. Primers for the first two PCR rounds were TRBV1-TRBV30 forward primers and a C-beta reverse primer (10 cycles per round). TCRdb fed the multiplex PCR reads into MiXCR, producing one record per CDR3 protein. Of 95,000 to 150,000 distinct CDR3 sequences in the sample, around two thirds are singletons; the top ten hold approximately 9.7%. Material: liver tumor tissue from sampling region 1. This sample's subset: tumor region T1, superior pole. The receptors were sampled from a woman aged 55 to 70 with primary liver carcinoma and hepatitis B virus infection.

Notes on this clonotype: At one boundary the junction diverges from the germline segment, which might be a read error. The chain is built from TRBV11-3 and TRBJ2-2, with TRBD2 identical over 9 bases. Germline CDR1 is SGHNT and CDR2 is YENEEA. The CDR3 is 17 amino acids. CDR3 amino acids: CASSLGRLAGNSVELFF. In nucleotides, the CDR3 is TGTGCCAGCAGCTTAGGCAGGCTAGCGGGAAACAGCGTGGAGCTATTTTTT.

Comments on this clonotype: This clone may be a read error of a much larger clone one base away. The chain combines TRBV5-5 with TRBJ2-3, with D possibly being TRBD1 or TRBD2 (6 bases each). The CDR3 extends over 13 amino acids. Germline lookup yields CDR1 SGHKS and CDR2 YYEKEE (reference sequence). Written as DNA, the CDR3 is TGTGCCAGCAGCTTGGTGGGGGGACAATCGCAGTGTTTT. Its protein product is CASSLVGGQSQCF.

The chain carries TRBV14 and TRBJ2-3; D gene ambiguous. V lost 3 bases and J 2 bases, leaving 12 bases between the germline ends. Germline CDR1 is SGHDN and CDR2 is FVKESK. The length of the CDR3 is 15 residues. The CDR3 DNA reads TGTGCCAGCAGCCATAAGGGATGGGACACAGATACGCAGTATTTT. Its translation: CASSHKGWDTDTQYF.

In the case of this clonotype: A clone one base away is much larger, so this may be a read error. The chain couples TRBV29-1 to TRBJ2-7, with 8 bases that match TRBD1. The CDR3 totals 12 residues. Germline lookup yields CDR1 SQVTM and CDR2 ANQGSEA. Unmatched junction bases numbered 6, after V lost 6 bases and J lost 5 bases. CDR3 sequence: CSVRAGGDEQYF. CDR3 nucleotides: TGCAGCGTCCGCGCAGGGGGCGACGAGCAGTACTTC.

On this clonotype itself: A read error may explain this, as a much larger clone is one base away. The CDR3 reads CSATGLAGGTDAQYF. DNA of the CDR3: TGCAGCGCTACTGGACTAGCGGGAGGCACAGATGCGCAGTATTTT. The chain is built from TRBV29-1 and TRBJ2-3; 14 bases are shared with TRBD2. Germline V gene data show CDR1 as SQVTM and CDR2 as ANQGSEA. This CDR3 region has 15 residues.

This clonotype was picked up a small number of times. V is TRBV28 and J is TRBJ1-5; D may be TRBD1 (5 bases). The ends were cut back, 1 base at V and 0 bases at J, with 16 bases in the middle. The CDR3 is made up of 18 amino acids. From germline, CDR1 is MDHEN and CDR2 SYDVKM. The chain's CDR3 is CASSLYPGRGDSNQPQHF. The CDR3 DNA sequence: TGTGCCAGCAGTTTATATCCAGGGCGGGGAGATAGCAATCAGCCCCAGCATTTT. Full variable domain (outside the CDR3, taken from reference TRBV28 and TRBJ1-5): DVKVTQSSRYLVKRTGEKVFLECVQDMDHENMFWYRQDPGLGLRLIYFSYDVKMKEKGDIPEGYSVSREKKERFSLILESASTNQTSMYLCASSLYPGRGDSNQPQHFGDGTRLSIL.

With regard to this clonotype: At one end, the junction sequence differs from germline, possibly due to a read error. The chain carries TRBV29-1 and TRBJ2-5, with D unclear. This CDR3 comprises 13 residues. Germline-derived CDR1 and CDR2 are SQVTM and ANQGSEA. The CDR3 region is CSVQTAFQEAQYF. CDR3 DNA sequence: TGCAGCGTTCAAACAGCTTTCCAAGAGGCCCAGTACTTC.

Comment on this clonotype: One junction end disagrees with the germline gene, perhaps due to a read error. The chain couples TRBV4-2 to TRBJ2-7; weak D call: TRBD1 (6 bases). Germline CDR1 and CDR2: LGHNA and YNFKEQ. The CDR3 is 14 amino acids. The CDR3 sequence: CASSQEQGDYEQYF. The CDR3 coding sequence is TGTGCCAGCAGCCAGGAACAGGGAGACTACGAGCAATACTTC.

As for this clonotype: A much larger clone lies one base from this, so it may be a read error. The CDR3 DNA reads TGTGCCTGCAGGACGGGGGTTGGCTACACCTTC. Translation: CACRTGVGYTF. J is TRBJ1-2 and V is TRBV6-2 or TRBV6-3, with D perhaps TRBD1 (5 bases). The CDR3 extends over 11 amino acids. Germline-derived CDR1 and CDR2 are MNHEY and SVGEGT.

A remark on this clonotype: Sequence at one end of the junction differs from germline and may be a read error. CDR3 sequence (DNA): TGTGCCAGCAGCTTAGGCTGGGTCAATGAACAGTTCTTC. Translating gives CASSLGWVNEQFF. The rearrangement links TRBV11-2 to TRBJ2-1; no reliable D call. Germline V gene sequence: CDR1 SGHAT, CDR2 FQNNGV. The CDR3 is made up of 13 amino acids.

As for this clonotype: A much larger clone differs from this one at a single base, so this may be a read error. The rearrangement uses TRBV6-6 and TRBJ2-1; unclear D gene. Trimming took off 7 bases at V and 7 bases at J, with 11 bases between the two ends. Germline V gives CDR1 MNHNY, CDR2 SVGAGI (reference sequence). There are 12 residues in the CDR3. This CDR3 is CASKGTTNEQFF. CDR3 bases: TGTGCCAGCAAGGGTACCACGAATGAGCAGTTCTTC.

A word on this clonotype: The junction departs from germline at one end; a sequencing error may be responsible. The CDR3 coding sequence is TGTGCCAGCAGCCACGGCAGGGGGCGTCGGGAGCAGTATTTC. It translates to CASSHGRGRREQYF. This sequence joins TRBV11-3 and TRBJ2-7; 8 nucleotides line up with TRBD1. The length of the CDR3 is 14 residues. Germline loops: CDR1 SGHNT, CDR2 YENEEA.

About this clonotype: A read error is likely, as this CDR3 ends without the conserved phenylalanine or tryptophan. The V call is TRBV11-2, the J call TRBJ2-3; 7 bases agree with TRBD2. This CDR3 is built from 17 residues. Germline CDR1 is SGHAT and CDR2 is FQNNGV. J lost 4 bases, V lost 1 base, and 11 bases had no gene match. The CDR3 DNA is TGTGCCAGCAGCTTAGGGGGACTAAAGTACACATCAGATACGCAGTATTAT. It encodes CASSLGGLKYTSDTQYY.

This clonotype has just a few counts. The chain recombines TRBV6-5 with TRBJ1-2, with 7 bases that match TRBD1. This CDR3 spans 15 amino acids. Per the germline V gene, CDR1 is MNHEY and CDR2 is SVGAGI. V gave up 5 bases and J gave up 2 bases; unmatched junction bases: 8. The CDR3 reads CASSPRQGSNYGYTF. CDR3 coding DNA: TGTGCCAGCAGTCCACGACAGGGATCGAACTATGGCTACACCTTC.

As regards this clonotype: Compared with germline, one end of the junction differs, possibly owing to a read error. The chain couples TRBV11-3 to TRBJ2-3; D is perhaps TRBD2 (5 bases). The germline V gene encodes CDR1 SGHNT and CDR2 YENEEA. This CDR3 comprises 18 residues. This chain's CDR3 is CVSSQRSGIVTSTDTQYF. In nucleotides, the CDR3 is TGTGTCAGCAGTCAGCGGTCCGGGATAGTGACTAGCACAGATACGCAGTATTTT.

A word on this clonotype: This could be a read error, since a much larger clone is one nucleotide away. The J gene is TRBJ2-7, the V gene TRBV6-2 or TRBV6-3; maybe TRBD2 (5 bases). The CDR3 covers 11 residues. CDR1 is MNHEY and CDR2 is SVGEGT in the germline V gene. The CDR3 sequence is CASGRDYKQYF. CDR3 nucleotide sequence: TGTGCCAGCGGTAGAGACTACAAGCAGTACTTC.

A note on this clonotype: The conserved phenylalanine or tryptophan is not found at the CDR3 terminus, so this likely reflects a read error. The DNA is omitted, as the CDR3 cannot be located on it reliably, and the CDR3 follows TCRdb's listing. The V gene is TRBV11-2, the J gene TRBJ1-1; the D call TRBD1 from the table was never checked on the DNA. The germline V gene has CDR1 SGHAT and CDR2 FQNNGV. The CDR3 spans 14 residues, counting both ends. The CDR3 is CASMDRGTGTEAFV.

As regards this clonotype: Possible read error: a much larger clone is one base away. The CDR3 DNA reads as TGCGTCAGCAGCACAGGACTACGGGGTGAGCAGTTCTTC. Its protein product is CVSSTGLRGEQFF. This chain connects TRBV5-1 to TRBJ2-1; a possible D gene is TRBD2 (6 bases). Germline loops: CDR1 SGHRS, CDR2 YFSETQ. The CDR3 loop spans 13 amino acids.

Comments on this clonotype: The junction and the germline gene differ at one end; a read error may be behind it. The V and J genes are TRBV11-2 and TRBJ2-7; D is perhaps TRBD2 (9 bases). The V gene's germline CDR1 is SGHAT and CDR2 FQNNGV. The length of the CDR3 is 20 residues. For the CDR3, the DNA is TGTGCCAGCAGCACTCTACAGGGGGTGGGATTAGCGGGAGCGATCTACGAGCAGTATTTC. Translation gives CASSTLQGVGLAGAIYEQYF. Full variable domain (outside the CDR3, taken from reference TRBV11-2 and TRBJ2-7): EAGVAQSPRYKIIEKRQSVAFWCNPISGHATLYWYQQILGQGPKLLIQFQNNGVVDDSQLPKDRFSAERLKGVDSTLKIQPAKLEDSAVYLCASSTLQGVGLAGAIYEQYFGPGTRLTVT.

A note on this clonotype: One end of the junction fails to match germline, which may point to a read error. The V and J genes are TRBV5-8 and TRBJ1-5; tentatively, D is TRBD1 (6 bases). CDR3 length: 20 amino acids. The germline gives CDR1 SGHTS, CDR2 YDEGEE. CDR3 sequence reads: CASSLAPTDGGRHSNQPQHF. CDR3 sequence (DNA): TGTGCCAGCAGTTTGGCCCCTACCGACGGGGGGCGCCATAGCAATCAGCCCCAGCATTTT.

Notes on this clonotype: A read error may account for a junction end that differs from germline. The chain carries TRBV11-3 and TRBJ2-1; the D is unclear. Germline lookup yields CDR1 SGHNT and CDR2 YENEEA. The CDR3 length is 14 residues. In DNA form, the CDR3 reads TGTCCCAGCAGCCGGCAGAATGGGGTAGAGTCGCAGTTCTTC. Amino acid sequence: CPSSRQNGVESQFF.

Comment on this clonotype: A read error is possible here, since a much larger clone lies one base away. J is TRBJ1-2 and V is TRBV6-5, with TRBD1 matching over 8 bases. The germline gives CDR1 MNHEY, CDR2 SVGAGI. CDR3 length: 13 amino acids. The CDR3 DNA reads as TGTGTCAGCAGTTACAGGGGGAACTATGGCTACACCTTC. Its protein is CVSSYRGNYGYTF.

The chain couples TRBV28 to TRBJ2-1; 9 nucleotides match TRBD2. The junction had 6 bases not matched to a gene; V was cut back by 5 bases and J by 4 bases. The CDR3 loop spans 15 amino acids. CDR1 MDHEN and CDR2 SYDVKM come from the germline V gene. CDR3 DNA: TGTGCCAGCAGTCTTAGCGGGAGCCTTTACAATGAGCAGTTCTTC. It encodes CASSLSGSLYNEQFF.

This clonotype was observed once. One end of the junction varies from germline; a read error may be responsible. The chain carries TRBV11-1 and TRBJ2-7; a possible D gene is TRBD1 (5 bases). The germline CDR1 and CDR2 sequences are SGHAT and FQDESV (reference sequence). This CDR3 is built from 14 residues. CDR3 in amino acids: CASSPQDSGYDQYF. In DNA, the CDR3 is TGTGCCAGCAGCCCCCAAGACAGTGGATACGATCAGTACTTC.